This T cell receptor (beta chain) is drawn from a study of T cell responses to AZD1222 COVID-19 vaccine. Libraries were prepared by immunoSEQ multiplex PCR; TCRdb keeps only in-frame clonotypes and omits some of them. The sample lists about 97,000 clones, 85% to 90% occurring once. Study conclusions and caveats: Sampling that yielded the repertoires occurred only after the peak T cell response. Two doses of AZD1222 preceded a rise in Spike-specific TCR breadth and depth. Spike as a whole was targeted by vaccine-associated CD4 TCRs, dominant at 160-218 and 743-854.

About this clone itself: The antigen remains unidentified.

Source: peripheral blood, taken on day 0 of AZD1222 vaccination. The sequence derives from an adult in good health.

The CDR3 DNA is TGTGCCAGCAGTGAATGGGGCAGGGCTAATGAAAAACTGTTTTTT. It yields the protein CASSEWGRANEKLFF. This chain uses TRBV2 with TRBJ1-4, with D perhaps matching TRBD1 (5 bases). V was cut by 2 bases and J by 3 bases, with 10 bases left in between. The CDR3 totals 15 residues. Germline V gene lookup returns CDR1 SNHLY and CDR2 FYNNEI.